These T cell receptor beta chains were read from a single sample in a study of shared clonotypes between healthy human individuals. Produced via immunoSEQ multiplex PCR; TCRdb's table is partial and in-frame only. The table shows roughly 2,300,000 clones, with 85% to 95% occurring only once. What was sequenced was naive CD4+ T cells from PBMCs. The receptors here all came from a man between 18 and 29 years old in good health. Some clones in this sample may be carry-over from other donors' samples. Each CDR3 is given with its conserved first and last residue. Each record gives: V gene, J gene, D gene, clone size, CDR3 DNA, CDR3 protein. A D gene is named only where the DNA matches it firmly. Expanded clones are given a class, and other clones once, few, many or no size at all.

V: TRBV5-4
J: TRBJ2-3
D: .
size: .
DNA: TGTGCCAGCAGCCCCAAACAGAAAGCTAGCACAGATACGCAGTATTTT
CDR3: CASSPKQKASTDTQYF

V: TRBV5-8
J: TRBJ2-6
D: .
size: .
DNA: TGTGCCAGCAGCTTGGGATGGACTGATGTCTCTGGGGCCAACGTCCTGACTTTC
CDR3: CASSLGWTDVSGANVLTF

V: TRBV11-2
J: TRBJ2-1
D: TRBD2
size: .
DNA: TGTGCCAGCAGCTTCGGTGCGGGAGGGCCGGGTGAGCAGTTCTTC
CDR3: CASSFGAGGPGEQFF

V: TRBV7-3
J: TRBJ1-2
D: TRBD1
size: .
DNA: TGTGCCAGCAGCTTAAGAGGGGGCGGGAACTATGGCTACACCTTC
CDR3: CASSLRGGGNYGYTF

V: TRBV28
J: TRBJ2-7
D: .
size: .
DNA: TGTGCCAGCACATACCGAAGGGTCCCCTACGAGCAGTACTTC
CDR3: CASTYRRVPYEQYF

V: TRBV7-2
J: TRBJ2-1
D: .
size: .
DNA: TGTGCCAGCAGCTCGGACTTCGGAGCAAAGCAGTTCTTC
CDR3: CASSSDFGAKQFF

V: TRBV28
J: TRBJ2-7
D: .
size: once
DNA: TGTGCCAGCAGTTTAAGATCCTACAGGGTAATAGGGTACGAGCAGTACTTC
CDR3: CASSLRSYRVIGYEQYF

V: TRBV29-1
J: TRBJ2-7
D: .
size: .
DNA: TGCAGCGTGACCGACAGCCAAGGTCGCGAGCAGTACTTC
CDR3: CSVTDSQGREQYF

V: TRBV5-1
J: TRBJ1-2
D: .
size: once
DNA: TGCGCCAGCAGCGCGACCCCACCGGCCCACTATGGCTACACCTTC
CDR3: CASSATPPAHYGYTF

V: TRBV15
J: TRBJ1-2
D: .
size: .
DNA: TGTGCCACCAGCAGAGATGAGGGGGAGGCCTTCTTTAACTATGGCTACACCTTC
CDR3: CATSRDEGEAFFNYGYTF

V: TRBV2
J: TRBJ1-2
D: .
size: .
DNA: TGTGCCAGCAGTGAAACGACATCAGATGGCTACACCTTC
CDR3: CASSETTSDGYTF

V: TRBV2
J: TRBJ2-7
D: .
size: .
DNA: TGTGCCAGCAGTATTACCACAGGGATAAGCGGCTACGAGCAGTACTTC
CDR3: CASSITTGISGYEQYF

V: TRBV29-1
J: TRBJ2-3
D: .
size: .
DNA: TGCAGCGTTGAACCCCCCGGCACAGATACGCAGTATTTT
CDR3: CSVEPPGTDTQYF

V: TRBV10-3
J: TRBJ2-7
D: TRBD1
size: .
DNA: TGTGCCATCAGTAAGACAGGGGACTCCTACGAGCAGTACTTC
CDR3: CAISKTGDSYEQYF

V: TRBV2
J: TRBJ1-2
D: .
size: once
DNA: TGTGCCAGCAACTTTTACCAGAACTATGGCTACACCTTC
CDR3: CASNFYQNYGYTF

V: TRBV15
J: TRBJ2-7
D: .
size: .
DNA: TGTGCCACCAGCAGAGATCCTGACACCTACGAGCAGTACTTC
CDR3: CATSRDPDTYEQYF

V: TRBV7-2
J: TRBJ2-3
D: .
size: .
DNA: TGTGCCAGCAGCCGGTCCCCAGCGGTCACAGATACGCAGTATTTT
CDR3: CASSRSPAVTDTQYF